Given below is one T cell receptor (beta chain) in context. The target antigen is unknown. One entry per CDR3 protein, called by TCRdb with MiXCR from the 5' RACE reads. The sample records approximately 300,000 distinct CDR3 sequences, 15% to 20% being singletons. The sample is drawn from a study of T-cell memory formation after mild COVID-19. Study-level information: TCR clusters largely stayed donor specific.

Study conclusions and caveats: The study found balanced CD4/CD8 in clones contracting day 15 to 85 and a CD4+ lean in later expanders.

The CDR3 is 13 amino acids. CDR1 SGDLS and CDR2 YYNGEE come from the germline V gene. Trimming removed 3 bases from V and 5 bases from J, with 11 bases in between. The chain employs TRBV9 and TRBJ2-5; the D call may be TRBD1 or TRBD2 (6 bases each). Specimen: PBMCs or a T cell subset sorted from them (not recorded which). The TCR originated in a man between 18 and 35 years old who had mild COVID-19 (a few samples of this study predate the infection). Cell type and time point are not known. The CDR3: CASSAGGGETQYF. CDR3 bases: TGTGCCAGCAGCGCCGGGGGCGGGGAGACCCAGTACTTC. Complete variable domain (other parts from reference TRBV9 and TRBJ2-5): DSGVTQTPKHLITATGQRVTLRCSPRSGDLSVYWYQQSLDQGLQFLIQYYNGEERAKGNILERFSAQQFPDLHSELNLSSLELGDSALYFCASSAGGGETQYFGPGTRLLVL.